This TCR beta chain was documented in a study of blood T cell repertoires in COVID-19 (dated by TCRdb to the early 2020s). For the study in its entirety: Samples from collaborators originated in the United States, Italy and Spain and spanned both the acute and convalescent phases of COVID-19. The repertoires were released in a freely available public database intended as a resource for research on the immune response to SARS-CoV-2. Deeply sampled blood TCRbeta repertoires from subjects exposed to, actively infected with, or recovered from COVID-19 were included in the dataset. Samples were obtained from the ongoing ImmuneRACE study (first 160 participants) and from 1,200 or so subjects provided by 6 global collaborators. Nearly every sample came with metadata listing a de-identified subject ID, COVID-19 status, age in years and sex. The prospective study material was composed of cDNA or gDNA derived from T cells, B-cell-depleted T cells, or PBMCs. HLA class I and class II types, where available, came from metadata supplied by the sample provider rather than from assay-based typing.

Summary of the overall study and its limitations: The amount of clinical and demographic metadata varied by source and participant and was provided uncurated.

Collaborating institutions collected whole blood in K2EDTA tubes following their own protocols. For TCRbeta analysis, collaborators shipped samples in one of three forms: frozen whole blood, isolated PBMCs, or DNA extracted from either of those sample types. TCRbeta CDR3 regions were amplified from genomic DNA by means of the immunoSEQ Assay, a bias-controlled multiplex PCR. The authors' analysis ran thus. Within the assay, amplification of reference gene primers was used to estimate how many nucleated cells each sample contained. To quantify the absolute abundance of each unique TCRbeta CDR3 rearrangement, sequence reads were collapsed and filtered. For each sample, productive Simpson clonality was calculated as the square root of Simpson's diversity index over productive rearrangements. TCRdb stores this immuneACCESS table with in-frame sequences only. Part of the clones is absent; in the studies checked, under half of the shortfall reflects unresolved V genes, and no reason is known for the rest. For V, J and clone size, that table is used; D and trimming come from the DNA. Present in this sample are around 99,000 clones, around 81% of which were seen just once. In total, the top ten clones hold around 4.2% of the sample.

This clone was recorded a few times. The antigen this receptor binds is unknown. Base qualities are not at hand, and no much larger clone is one base apart. The CDR3 spans 16 residues, from the cysteine through the phenylalanine. The sequence is cut down to CDR3 DNA, 48 bases in frame from base 1. CDR1 is given as SGHTA and CDR2 as FQGNSA, both from the germline V gene. V is pruned by 3 bases and J by 0 bases, leaving 3 bases of the junction without a gene match. The source material was peripheral blood. The clonotype comes from a human donor in a cohort sampled during active or convalescent COVID-19. The rearrangement joined TRBV7-2 to TRBJ2-5, with 11 bases matching TRBD2. The CDR3 sequence is CASSFLAGGHQETQYF. The base sequence is TGTGCCAGCAGCTTCTTAGCGGGGGGGCACCAAGAGACCCAGTACTTC.